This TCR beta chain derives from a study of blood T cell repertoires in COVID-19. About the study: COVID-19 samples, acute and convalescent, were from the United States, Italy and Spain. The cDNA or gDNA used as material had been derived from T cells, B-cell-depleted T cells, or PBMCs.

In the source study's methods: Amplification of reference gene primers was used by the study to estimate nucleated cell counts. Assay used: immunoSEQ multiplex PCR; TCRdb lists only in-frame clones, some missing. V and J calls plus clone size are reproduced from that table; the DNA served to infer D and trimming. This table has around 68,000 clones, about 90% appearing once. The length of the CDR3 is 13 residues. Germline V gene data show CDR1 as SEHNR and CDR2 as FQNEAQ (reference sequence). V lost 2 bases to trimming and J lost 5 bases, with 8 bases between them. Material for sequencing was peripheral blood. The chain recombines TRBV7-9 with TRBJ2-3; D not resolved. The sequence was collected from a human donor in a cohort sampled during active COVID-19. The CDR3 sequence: CASSLSLEDTQYF. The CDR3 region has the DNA TGTGCCAGCAGCTTAAGTTTAGAAGATACGCAGTATTTT.